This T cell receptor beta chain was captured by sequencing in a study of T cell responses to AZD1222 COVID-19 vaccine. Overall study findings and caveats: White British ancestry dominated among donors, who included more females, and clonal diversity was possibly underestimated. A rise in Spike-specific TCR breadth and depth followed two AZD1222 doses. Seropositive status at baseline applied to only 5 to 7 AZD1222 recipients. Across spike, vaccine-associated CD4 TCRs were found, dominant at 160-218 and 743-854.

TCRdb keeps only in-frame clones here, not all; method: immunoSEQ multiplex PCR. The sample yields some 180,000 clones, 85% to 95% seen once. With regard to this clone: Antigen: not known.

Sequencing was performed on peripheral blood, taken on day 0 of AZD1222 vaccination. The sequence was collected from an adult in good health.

This chain's CDR3 is CARDPGQGINEQFF. The CDR3 DNA is TGTGCCAGGGATCCGGGACAGGGGATCAATGAGCAGTTCTTC. This chain connects TRBV3-1 (or the pseudogene TRBV3-2) to TRBJ2-1; 10 bases line up with TRBD1. CDR3 length equals 14 residues. Germline-derived CDR1 and CDR2 are LGHDT and YNNKEL (reference sequence). With 9 bases clipped from V and 6 bases from J, the junction kept 8 bases outside the gene matches.